This paragraph covers one TCR beta chain sequence. The data stem from a study of blood T cell repertoires in COVID-19. Across the whole study: In each case, the material was cDNA or gDNA derived from T cells, B-cell-depleted T cells, or PBMCs.

Under the authors' procedure: Scientists estimated how many nucleated cells there were by amplifying reference gene primers. The assay was immunoSEQ multiplex PCR, and TCRdb's table has in-frame clones only and misses some. The V and J calls and clone size are taken from that table; D and trimming were inferred from the DNA. The sample has fewer than 250,000 clones, around 90% seen once; the top ten hold approximately 1.7%. The sample taken for sequencing was peripheral blood. The sequence derives from a man between 65 and 79 years old with acute or convalescent COVID-19.

Here the CDR3 reads CASIPNTGYEQYF. For the CDR3, the DNA is TGTGCCAGCATCCCCAACACAGGGTACGAGCAGTACTTC. V and J are TRBV6-5 and TRBJ2-7, with D perhaps TRBD1 (6 bases). V was pared by 7 bases and J by 4 bases, with 14 bases between. CDR1 MNHEY and CDR2 SVGAGI come from the germline V gene. The length of the CDR3 is 13 residues.